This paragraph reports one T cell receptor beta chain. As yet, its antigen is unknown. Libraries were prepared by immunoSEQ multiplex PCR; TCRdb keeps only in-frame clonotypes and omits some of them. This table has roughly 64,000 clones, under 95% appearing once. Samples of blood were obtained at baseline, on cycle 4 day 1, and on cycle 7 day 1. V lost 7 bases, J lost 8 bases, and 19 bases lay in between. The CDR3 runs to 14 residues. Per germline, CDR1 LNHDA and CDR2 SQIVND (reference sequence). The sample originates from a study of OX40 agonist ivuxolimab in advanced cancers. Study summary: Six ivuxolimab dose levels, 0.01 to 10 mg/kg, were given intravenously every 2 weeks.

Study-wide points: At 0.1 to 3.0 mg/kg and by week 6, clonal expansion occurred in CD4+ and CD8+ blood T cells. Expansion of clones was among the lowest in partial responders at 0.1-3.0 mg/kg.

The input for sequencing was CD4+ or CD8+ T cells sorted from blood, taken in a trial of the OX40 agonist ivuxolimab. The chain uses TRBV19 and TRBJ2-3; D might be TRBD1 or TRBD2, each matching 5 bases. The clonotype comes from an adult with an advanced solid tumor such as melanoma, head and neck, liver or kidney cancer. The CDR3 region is CASTRLLQAGTQYF. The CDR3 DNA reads TGTGCCAGTACCCGACTTTTACAGGCGGGTACGCAGTATTTT.